This entry lists 29 T cell receptor beta chains sequenced from one sample in a study of PD-1 blockade in classical Hodgkin lymphoma. Sequencing used immunoSEQ multiplex PCR; TCRdb keeps in-frame clones, though not all of them. Among 90,000 to 110,000 clones listed, roughly nine tenths were seen once. Documented time point: cycle 4 day 1 (C4D1), after five to seven weeks of nivolumab. All patients relapsed after autologous stem cell transplantation, and brentuximab vedotin exposure varied. The sample was peripheral blood mononuclear cells (PBMCs), taken before the fourth cycle of nivolumab. These receptors originate from a human donor with classical Hodgkin lymphoma.

J is TRBJ2-5 and V is TRBV5-1; D perhaps matches TRBD2 (6 bases). Looked up from germline, CDR1 is SGHRS and CDR2 is YFSETQ. Trimming left V 6 bases short and J 2 bases short, with 8 bases between. This CDR3 comprises 12 residues. In DNA form, the CDR3 reads TGCGCCAGCAAACGGGAGCAAGAGACCCAGTACTTC. Its protein product is CASKREQETQYF.

The chain combines TRBV5-5 with TRBJ1-5; 8 nucleotides line up with TRBD1. The CDR3 sequence is 15 residues long. Germline trimming cut 0 bases from V and 3 bases from J; bases unmatched to any gene: 2. The V gene's germline CDR1 is SGHKS and CDR2 YYEKEE (reference sequence). The CDR3 sequence: CASSLGQGNNQPQHF. The CDR3 DNA reads TGTGCCAGCAGCTTGGGACAGGGGAACAATCAGCCCCAGCATTTT.

The chain links TRBV19 to TRBJ1-2; 8 bases fit TRBD1. Looked up from germline, CDR1 is LNHDA and CDR2 is SQIVND (reference sequence). This CDR3 is built from 14 residues. Germline trimming cut 3 bases from V and 8 bases from J; bases unmatched to any gene: 8. The CDR3 DNA sequence: TGTGCCAGTAGTATGACAGGGGCTTCTAGCGGCTACACCTTC. Translation gives CASSMTGASSGYTF.

V gene TRBV4-2 combines with J gene TRBJ2-7; 9 bases match TRBD2. CDR1 is LGHNA and CDR2 is YNFKEQ in the germline V gene. The V and J ends lost 0 bases and 0 bases, in that order; junction bases with no gene match: 9. The CDR3 loop spans 18 amino acids. The CDR3 protein is CASSQEADPSGNSYEQYF. The CDR3 nucleotides are TGTGCCAGCAGCCAAGAGGCAGATCCTAGCGGGAACTCCTACGAGCAGTACTTC.

The J gene is TRBJ2-1, the V gene TRBV21-1; the DNA was not compared with TRBD2, the D call given in the table. TRBV21-1 is listed as a pseudogene. The CDR3 extends over 16 amino acids. In DNA form, the CDR3 reads TGTGCCAGCAGCAAAGTGGTCGGGACTAGCGACAATGAGCAGTTCTTC. It is translated as CASSKVVGTSDNEQFF.

J is TRBJ2-3 and V is TRBV10-3; 10 nucleotides align to TRBD2. Germline V gene lookup returns CDR1 ENHRY and CDR2 SYGVKD. This CDR3 comprises 16 residues. The V and J ends lost 3 bases and 2 bases, in that order; junction bases with no gene match: 5. Written as DNA, the CDR3 is TGTGCCATCAGTGATCGAAGCGGGAGGGCCACAGATACGCAGTATTTT. This gives the protein CAISDRSGRATDTQYF.

The rearrangement links TRBV7-9 to TRBJ1-1; 9 nucleotides align to TRBD1. The CDR3 length is 15 residues. Looked up from germline, CDR1 is SEHNR and CDR2 is FQNEAQ (reference sequence). With V trimmed by 5 bases and J by 4 bases, 8 bases remained unmatched. The CDR3 region has the DNA TGTGCCAGCAGCGCATCCGGGACAGGGAGCACTGAAGCTTTCTTT. It translates to CASSASGTGSTEAFF.

CDR3 in DNA: TGCGCCAGCAGCTATCAATTCGGGGGCCGTAGAGATACGCAGTATTTT. This gives the protein CASSYQFGGRRDTQYF. The chain combines TRBV4-3 with TRBJ2-3; D is possibly TRBD1 or TRBD2 (6 bases each). V dropped 5 bases and J dropped 5 bases, with 20 bases sitting between them. This CDR3 has 16 residues. Per the germline V gene, CDR1 is LGHNA and CDR2 is YSLEER.

The chain combines TRBV11-2 with TRBJ2-5; 9 nucleotides align to TRBD1. The CDR3 totals 15 residues. After removal of 3 bases from V and 1 base from J, the junction contained 3 bases not matched to a gene. Per germline, CDR1 SGHAT and CDR2 FQNNGV. The CDR3 bases are TGTGCCAGCAGCTTCTCGACAGGGGGCCAAGAGACCCAGTACTTC. Translated, it gives CASSFSTGGQETQYF.

J is TRBJ2-1 and V is TRBV2; D unclear. CDR1 and CDR2 (germline): SNHLY, FYNNEI. The CDR3 length is 15 residues. The germline V and J ends were trimmed by 1 base and 4 bases, with 11 bases remaining between them. Here the CDR3 reads CASSEDYLGYNEQFF. In DNA form, the CDR3 reads TGTGCCAGCAGTGAAGACTACCTGGGTTACAATGAGCAGTTCTTC. Drawing the rest from reference TRBV2 and TRBJ2-1, the complete variable domain is EPEVTQTPSHQVTQMGQEVILRCVPISNHLYFYWYRQILGQKVEFLVSFYNNEISEKSEIFDDQFSVERPDGSNFTLKIRSTKLEDSAMYFCASSEDYLGYNEQFFGPGTRLTVL.

The chain is built from TRBV9 and TRBJ2-3; 10 bases align to TRBD2. V lost 6 bases and J lost 0; bases outside the gene matches: 4. This CDR3 region has 15 residues. The germline V gene has CDR1 SGDLS and CDR2 YYNGEE. CDR3 amino acids: CASMRGLASTDTQYF. CDR3 bases: TGTGCCAGCATGAGGGGACTAGCGAGCACAGATACGCAGTATTTT. Full variable domain (missing parts from reference TRBV9 and TRBJ2-3): DSGVTQTPKHLITATGQRVTLRCSPRSGDLSVYWYQQSLDQGLQFLIQYYNGEERAKGNILERFSAQQFPDLHSELNLSSLELGDSALYFCASMRGLASTDTQYFGPGTRLTVL.

The chain links TRBV30 to TRBJ1-4; TRBD1 aligns across 7 bases. The CDR3 length is 12 residues. V shed 1 base and J 11 bases; nucleotides not matched to a gene: 4. Per germline, CDR1 GTSNPN and CDR2 SVGIG (reference sequence). The CDR3, as DNA: TGTGCCTGGAGTGCAGACAGGGCCAAACTGTTTTTT. Amino acids: CAWSADRAKLFF. The full variable domain, completed using reference TRBV30 and TRBJ1-4, is SQTIHQWPATLVQPVGSPLSLECTVEGTSNPNLYWYRQAAGRGLQLLFYSVGIGQISSEVPQNLSASRPQDRQFILSSKKLLLSDSGFYLCAWSADRAKLFFGSGTQLSVL.

The chain carries TRBV12-5 and TRBJ2-1; D might be TRBD1 (6 bases). This CDR3 contains 18 residues. The germline V gene encodes CDR1 LGHNT and CDR2 FRNRAP. The germline V and J ends were trimmed by 5 bases and 0 bases, with 20 bases remaining between them. The CDR3 DNA follows: TGTGCTAGTGGTCAGGGACACCCCGGACGCGGCTCCTACAATGAGCAGTTCTTC. Translating gives CASGQGHPGRGSYNEQFF.

This rearrangement joins TRBV7-6 to TRBJ1-1, with D possibly being TRBD1 (5 bases). V gave up 1 base and J gave up 0 bases, with 12 bases separating them. CDR3 length: 16 residues. Germline V gives CDR1 SGHVS, CDR2 FNYEAQ. CDR3 DNA: TGTGCCAGCAGCTTAGATGGGGCGGCTCTGAACACTGAAGCTTTCTTT. As protein: CASSLDGAALNTEAFF.

The V and J genes are TRBV7-8 and TRBJ2-7; no clear D gene. Per the germline V gene, CDR1 is SGHVS and CDR2 is FQNEAQ. The CDR3 has 14 residues. V lost 1 base and J lost 3, with 10 bases in between. CDR3 residues: CASSLGSQRYEQYF. In DNA, the CDR3 is TGTGCCAGCAGCTTAGGCTCTCAGCGCTACGAGCAGTACTTC.

This chain joins TRBV9 and TRBJ1-1, with D hard to call. Trimming removed 4 bases at V and 1 base at J, with 8 bases between. This CDR3 has 13 amino acids. Germline values: CDR1 SGDLS, CDR2 YYNGEE. CDR3 region: CASSLRANTEAFF. The CDR3 DNA reads as TGTGCCAGCAGCCTTAGGGCGAACACTGAAGCTTTCTTT.

The rearrangement joins TRBV5-1 to TRBJ2-7, with TRBD2 identical over 11 bases. V lost 4 bases, J lost 3 bases, and 6 bases stayed unmatched. This CDR3 has 15 residues. In germline, CDR1 is SGHRS, CDR2 YFSETQ. The CDR3 nucleotides read TGCGCCAGCAGCGTGGGACTAGCGGATTACTACGAGCAGTACTTC. Translation: CASSVGLADYYEQYF.

J is TRBJ1-5 and V is TRBV27; D is undetermined. The germline gives CDR1 MNHEY, CDR2 SMNVEV (reference sequence). Trimming stripped 5 bases from V and 2 bases from J, with 13 bases between. CDR3 length: 15 residues. The CDR3 sequence is CASSLRALRNQPQHF. DNA of the CDR3: TGTGCCAGCAGTCTCCGGGCCCTGCGCAATCAGCCCCAGCATTTT.

The chain links TRBV11-2 to TRBJ2-3; TRBD2 matches 9 bases. The CDR3 has 18 residues. With 1 base clipped from V and 0 bases from J, the junction kept 8 bases outside the gene matches. Looked up from germline, CDR1 is SGHAT and CDR2 is FQNNGV. The CDR3 loop is CASSLVVSGSTSTDTQYF. In nucleotides, the CDR3 is TGTGCCAGCAGCTTAGTGGTTAGCGGGAGTACTAGCACAGATACGCAGTATTTT.

The chain carries TRBV2 and TRBJ1-5, with 8 bases fitting TRBD1. Losses at the gene ends were 4 bases for V and 9 bases for J; bases not matched to a gene: 11. The CDR3 is 15 residues long. Germline V gene sequence: CDR1 SNHLY, CDR2 FYNNEI. CDR3 sequence: CASSGGQGGVSPQHF. CDR3 nucleotides: TGTGCCAGCAGTGGAGGACAGGGAGGTGTGTCGCCCCAGCATTTT.

This chain uses TRBV28 with TRBJ2-6; a possible D gene is TRBD2 (6 bases). The CDR3 length is 15 residues. CDR1 MDHEN and CDR2 SYDVKM come from the germline V gene. V lost 2 bases and J lost 1, with 6 bases in between. Here the CDR3 reads CASSLGGSGANVLTF. In DNA, the CDR3 is TGTGCCAGCAGTTTAGGGGGGTCTGGGGCCAACGTCCTGACTTTC.

This chain links TRBV20-1 with TRBJ2-1; tentative D call: TRBD1 (6 bases). Between the trimmed V and J ends, which lost 4 bases and 11 bases, there was a span of 12 bases. The CDR3 is made up of 11 amino acids. The germline CDR1 and CDR2 sequences are DFQATT and SNEGSKA (reference sequence). CDR3 amino acids: CSATRTAQQFF. CDR3 nucleotide sequence: TGCAGTGCTACCCGGACAGCTCAGCAGTTCTTC.

The V call is TRBV27, the J call TRBJ1-4, with a weak D call TRBD1 (6 bases). The V gene's germline CDR1 is MNHEY and CDR2 SMNVEV (reference sequence). Trimming left V 4 bases short and J 7 bases short, with 16 bases between. The CDR3 runs to 15 residues. The CDR3 nucleotides are TGTGCCAGCAGTTCGACAGGTTTTATCGGTGAAAAACTGTTTTTT. This encodes CASSSTGFIGEKLFF.

The V and J genes are TRBV28 and TRBJ1-4, with 7 bases matching TRBD1. This CDR3 contains 15 residues. Germline V gene data show CDR1 as MDHEN and CDR2 as SYDVKM. V lost 6 bases to trimming and J lost 4 bases; unmatched junction nucleotides: 8. CDR3 bases: TGTGCCAGCAGACCACAGGGGCCAAATAATGAAAAACTGTTTTTT. Translating gives CASRPQGPNNEKLFF.

This sequence joins TRBV7-2 and TRBJ2-7; TRBD1 or TRBD2 may be the D gene (5 bases each). Deletions cut 7 bases from V and 3 bases from J, with 10 bases between. CDR1 and CDR2 (germline): SGHTA, FQGNSA. The CDR3 length is 12 residues. CDR3 protein: CASTRDHYEQYF. CDR3 DNA sequence: TGTGCCAGCACTAGGGACCACTACGAGCAGTACTTC. Full variable domain (outside the CDR3, taken from reference TRBV7-2 and TRBJ2-7): GAGVSQSPSNKVTEKGKDVELRCDPISGHTALYWYRQSLGQGLEFLIYFQGNSAPDKSGLPSDRFSAERTGGSVSTLTIQRTQQEDSAVYLCASTRDHYEQYFGPGTRLTVT.

This sequence joins TRBV19 and TRBJ1-5; possible D gene TRBD1, 6 bases. The germline V gene has CDR1 LNHDA and CDR2 SQIVND (reference sequence). The CDR3 loop spans 17 amino acids. V shed 7 bases and J shed 0 bases, with 19 bases lying between them. Here the CDR3 reads CASNWAGRGYSNQPQHF. In DNA, the CDR3 is TGTGCCAGTAATTGGGCGGGCAGGGGTTATAGCAATCAGCCCCAGCATTTT.

The chain uses TRBV6-6 and TRBJ1-5, with D perhaps matching TRBD1 (6 bases). In germline, CDR1 is MNHNY, CDR2 SVGAGI (reference sequence). V was cut by 0 bases and J by 1 base, with 7 bases left in between. The CDR3 runs 15 residues. The CDR3 sequence is CASSYSGASNQPQHF. In nucleotides, the CDR3 is TGTGCCAGCAGTTACTCGGGGGCGAGCAATCAGCCCCAGCATTTT.

The V gene is TRBV10-1, the J gene TRBJ2-3; possibly TRBD2 for D (6 bases). The CDR3 sequence is 16 residues long. V was shortened by 6 bases and J by 1 base, with 17 bases between the two germline ends. The germline CDR1 and CDR2 sequences are WNHNN and SYGVQD (reference sequence). Here the CDR3 DNA reads TGCGCCAGCAGCGACCCTAGCGTAGCGGGCACAGATACGCAGTATTTT. This gives the protein CASSDPSVAGTDTQYF.

This clone was observed a few times. This rearrangement joins TRBV13 to TRBJ1-1, with D uncertain. V was cut by 1 base and J by 5 bases, with 8 bases left in between. Germline V lookup: CDR1 PRHDT, CDR2 FYEKMQ (reference sequence). CDR3 length: 13 amino acids. CDR3 amino acids: CASSLATGTEAFF. The CDR3 coding sequence is TGTGCCAGCAGCTTAGCCACGGGGACTGAAGCTTTCTTT.